Following are 14 T cell receptor beta chains from one sample sequenced in a study of T cells after somatic rescue of genetic block. Some clones are missing from TCRdb's copy, which holds only in-frame ones; the method was immunoSEQ multiplex PCR. The table includes roughly 70,000 clones, roughly nine tenths detected once. The sample was peripheral blood mononuclear cells (PBMCs). Receptors originate from a man aged 40-55 years.

The chain joins TRBV9 to TRBJ2-3, with D perhaps TRBD2 (6 bases). Germline CDR1 SGDLS, CDR2 YYNGEE. The V gene lost 0 bases and the J gene lost 11 bases, with 10 bases spanning the gap. The CDR3 spans 12 residues. The CDR3 sequence: CASSVEGGGQYF. CDR3 bases: TGTGCCAGCAGCGTAGAGGGAGGAGGGCAGTATTTT.

The V gene is TRBV28, the J gene TRBJ2-2; 9 bases agree with TRBD2. The trim removed 5 bases at V and 6 bases at J, leaving 16 bases unmatched. Germline assignment: CDR1 MDHEN and CDR2 SYDVKM. The CDR3 runs to 18 residues. In DNA form, the CDR3 reads TGTGCCAGCAGTCCAGCGGGTCTAGCGGGATTCCTTGCCGGGGAGCTGTTTTTT. As protein: CASSPAGLAGFLAGELFF.

J is TRBJ2-7 and V is TRBV5-5, with 7 bases that match TRBD1. The CDR3 has 14 amino acids. V shed 9 bases, J shed 2 bases, and the junction held 11 bases outside the gene matches. Germline V gene lookup returns CDR1 SGHKS and CDR2 YYEKEE (reference sequence). The CDR3 bases are TGTGCCAAACCTCGACAGGGAAGCACCTACGAGCAGTACTTC. Translating it yields CAKPRQGSTYEQYF.

This sequence joins TRBV7-9 and TRBJ1-5; possible D gene TRBD1, 5 bases. Germline V gene lookup returns CDR1 SEHNR and CDR2 FQNEAQ (reference sequence). This CDR3 spans 15 amino acids. Trimming left V 2 bases short and J 4 bases short, with 12 bases between. DNA for the CDR3: TGTGCCAGCAGCTTAAGTATGGGGCAGAATCAGCCCCAGCATTTT. Its protein product is CASSLSMGQNQPQHF.

The chain combines TRBV25-1 with TRBJ2-7, with 12 bases matching TRBD2. J was trimmed by 2 bases and V by 3 bases; bases with no gene match: 8. Looked up from germline, CDR1 is MGHDK and CDR2 is SYGVNS. The CDR3 sequence is 17 residues long. CDR3 DNA: TGTGCCAGCAGTGACGGGACTAGCGGGCTTGTAACCTACGAGCAGTACTTC. It translates to CASSDGTSGLVTYEQYF.

The J gene is TRBJ1-5, the V gene TRBV18; D call uncertain. Germline CDR1 KGHSH, CDR2 LQKENI. The CDR3 runs to 15 residues. V was shortened by 0 bases and J by 7 bases, with 13 bases between the two germline ends. CDR3 region: CASSPPGPGEQPQHF. CDR3 nucleotides: TGTGCCAGCTCACCACCGGGCCCCGGGGAGCAGCCCCAGCATTTT.

The chain carries TRBV11-2 and TRBJ2-7; D possibly corresponds to TRBD1 (6 bases). V was cut by 5 bases and J by 10 bases, with 21 bases left in between. The CDR3 spans 14 residues. Germline V gene lookup returns CDR1 SGHAT and CDR2 FQNNGV. CDR3 bases: TGTGCCAGCAGCCCCGGGACACACAGACTGGGCCAGTACTTC. It codes for CASSPGTHRLGQYF.

V and J are TRBV28 and TRBJ1-1, with TRBD1 identical over 9 bases. CDR3 size: 15 residues. Germline CDR1 is MDHEN and CDR2 is SYDVKM. Trimming cost V 5 bases and J 0 bases; bases outside gene matches: 4. The chain's CDR3 is CASSDGTGMNTEAFF. Here the CDR3 DNA reads TGTGCCAGCAGTGACGGGACAGGGATGAACACTGAAGCTTTCTTT.

The CDR3 protein is CASSWTSGNTGELFF. The CDR3 DNA is TGCGCCAGCAGCTGGACTAGCGGGAACACCGGGGAGCTGTTTTTT. V and J are TRBV5-1 and TRBJ2-2; 10 bases line up with TRBD2. Germline V lookup: CDR1 SGHRS, CDR2 YFSETQ. V trimming: 3 bases; J trimming: 1 base; junction bases outside the gene matches: 0. The CDR3 is made up of 15 amino acids.

This rearrangement joins TRBV7-9 to TRBJ2-1, with 8 bases fitting TRBD2. The CDR3 consists of 15 residues. J lost 6 bases, V lost 5 bases, and 9 bases had no gene match. Germline values: CDR1 SEHNR, CDR2 FQNEAQ (reference sequence). The CDR3 reads CASSPGQRGTNEQFF. Written as DNA, the CDR3 is TGTGCCAGCAGCCCCGGCCAGCGGGGGACCAATGAGCAGTTCTTC.

This chain joins TRBV5-8 and TRBJ2-3; no firm D call. The V end was cut by 0 bases, the J end by 6 bases, with 5 bases between. This CDR3 has 12 residues. Looked up from germline, CDR1 is SGHTS and CDR2 is YDEGEE. DNA for the CDR3: TGTGCCAGCAGCTTGGTGTCTGATACGCAGTATTTT. Protein sequence: CASSLVSDTQYF.

The chain couples TRBV11-2 to TRBJ2-3; a weak D match, TRBD2 (6 bases). This CDR3 contains 14 residues. Trimming left V 7 bases short and J 4 bases short, with 15 bases between. Germline V CDR1 and CDR2: SGHAT, FQNNGV. This CDR3 reads CASTYRQRADTQYF. In DNA form, the CDR3 reads TGTGCCAGCACCTACCGACAGCGGGCAGATACGCAGTATTTT.

The V gene is TRBV7-9, the J gene TRBJ2-4, with D perhaps matching TRBD2 (5 bases). In germline, CDR1 is SEHNR, CDR2 FQNEAQ (reference sequence). This CDR3 region has 14 residues. Trimming shortened V by 1 base and J by 3 bases, and 7 bases separated the two germline ends. This chain's CDR3 is CASSLGLNKNIQYF. The CDR3 region has the DNA TGTGCCAGCAGCTTAGGACTAAACAAAAACATTCAGTACTTC.

The rearrangement uses TRBV21-1 and TRBJ2-1. TRBV21-1 is noted as a pseudogene. The CDR3 extends over 14 amino acids. CDR3 in amino acids: CASSRGQAHNEQFF. The DNA of the CDR3 is TGTGCCAGCAGCCGGGGCCAAGCCCACAATGAGCAGTTCTTC.